This T cell receptor (beta chain) was captured in a study of shared clonotypes between healthy human individuals. The overall study: Per donor, CD8 memory used one plate, CD8 naive used two, CD4 memory used three and CD4 naive used three.

In the case of this clone: Its antigen is still unknown.

Genomic DNA from each subset was divided evenly over several immunoSEQ plates. Sorted-subset replicate PCR reactions contained about 200 ng DNA, corresponding to some 29,000 T cell genomes. Measured with immunoSEQ multiplex PCR; TCRdb has only the in-frame clones, and not every one. The sample lists roughly 2,000,000 clones; 90% to 95% were seen once. The CDR3 totals 16 residues. Germline CDR1 SEHNR, CDR2 FQNEAQ (reference sequence). Trimming pared 4 bases from V and 14 bases from J, leaving 27 bases between. Cells designated naive CD8 were CD45RO-negative and were positively selected for CCR7, with terminally differentiated effector memory CD45RA+ cells excluded. Findings and limits, study-wide: Naive subsets generally had larger estimated richness than memory subsets.

The rearrangement joins TRBV7-9 to TRBJ2-1; tentative D call: TRBD1 (6 bases). The clonotype was recovered from a man aged 18 to 29 in good health. Some clones in this sample may be carry-over from other donors' samples. Input material: naive CD8+ T cells from PBMCs. This CDR3 is CASSSNRVGVVEEEFF. The CDR3 DNA sequence: TGTGCCAGCAGCTCGAACAGGGTTGGGGTGGTCGAGGAGGAGTTCTTC.